These T cell receptor beta chains were read from a single sample in a study of CD8 T cells in ankylosing spondylitis. One entry per CDR3 protein results from TCRdb running MiXCR on the 5' RACE reads. The sample includes hundreds of thousands of distinct CDR3 sequences, roughly 25% seen only once; the top ten take roughly 6.7%. The sample was blood, either unsorted or a sorted T cell fraction (not recorded which). These receptors were obtained from a male donor with ankylosing spondylitis or in good health (not recorded which). Each CDR3 is given with its conserved first and last residue. D genes are given only for firm matches. Clone size appears in some rows only: once, few, many, or a class for an expanded clone.

v_gene: TRBV6-2/TRBV6-3; j_gene: TRBJ2-1; abundance: .; d_gene: TRBD2; CDR3aa: CASSDLAGPWFF; CDR3nt: TGTGCCAGCAGTGACCTAGCGGGGCCGTGGTTCTTC
v_gene: TRBV7-2; j_gene: TRBJ2-7; abundance: .; d_gene: .; CDR3aa: CASSLVGIDSYEQYF; CDR3nt: TGTGCCAGCAGCTTAGTCGGGATAGACTCCTACGAGCAGTACTTC
v_gene: TRBV5-1; j_gene: TRBJ2-7; abundance: .; d_gene: TRBD1; CDR3aa: CASSVGQGPGEQYF; CDR3nt: TGCGCCAGCAGCGTAGGACAGGGTCCCGGCGAGCAGTACTTC
v_gene: TRBV20-1; j_gene: TRBJ2-3; abundance: .; d_gene: TRBD2; CDR3aa: CSARTSGSSSTDTQYF; CDR3nt: TGCAGTGCTAGAACTAGCGGTTCCTCTAGCACAGATACGCAGTATTTT
v_gene: TRBV5-1; j_gene: TRBJ1-5; abundance: many; d_gene: .; CDR3aa: CASSPTGISNQPQHF; CDR3nt: TGCGCCAGCAGTCCCACAGGAATAAGCAATCAGCCCCAGCATTTT
v_gene: TRBV10-3; j_gene: TRBJ2-3; abundance: .; d_gene: TRBD2; CDR3aa: CAISQAGARTDTQYF; CDR3nt: TGTGCCATCAGCCAAGCGGGGGCTCGCACAGATACGCAGTATTTT
v_gene: TRBV20-1; j_gene: TRBJ2-3; abundance: .; d_gene: TRBD2; CDR3aa: CSAKIAGGTDTQYF; CDR3nt: TGCAGTGCTAAGATAGCGGGAGGAACAGATACGCAGTATTTT
v_gene: TRBV20-1; j_gene: TRBJ1-2; abundance: .; d_gene: TRBD1; CDR3aa: CSARGQGGGYGYTF; CDR3nt: TGCAGTGCTAGAGGGCAGGGGGGCGGCTATGGCTACACCTTC
v_gene: TRBV20-1; j_gene: TRBJ1-2; abundance: many; d_gene: .; CDR3aa: CSASAQGVNYGYTF; CDR3nt: TGCAGTGCTAGTGCGCAGGGCGTAAACTATGGCTACACCTTC
v_gene: TRBV5-6; j_gene: TRBJ2-3; abundance: many; d_gene: TRBD1; CDR3aa: CASSWNPGTGSFPNTDTQYF; CDR3nt: TGTGCCAGCAGTTGGAACCCCGGGACAGGGTCGTTCCCGAACACAGATACGCAGTATTTT
v_gene: TRBV18; j_gene: TRBJ2-1; abundance: few; d_gene: TRBD2; CDR3aa: CASSRIQREGTEQFF; CDR3nt: TGTGCCAGCTCACGTATCCAGCGGGAGGGAACTGAGCAGTTCTTC
v_gene: TRBV12-3/TRBV12-4; j_gene: TRBJ2-7; abundance: many; d_gene: TRBD1; CDR3aa: CASRPTGGLGEQYF; CDR3nt: TGTGCCAGCCGACCGACAGGGGGCTTGGGCGAGCAGTACTTC
v_gene: TRBV7-9; j_gene: TRBJ2-1; abundance: many; d_gene: .; CDR3aa: CASSTENGHLRNEQFF; CDR3nt: TGTGCCAGCAGCACTGAAAATGGCCACCTGAGGAATGAGCAGTTCTTC
v_gene: TRBV4-1; j_gene: TRBJ2-3; abundance: many; d_gene: .; CDR3aa: CASSQEGRLSTDTQYF; CDR3nt: TGCGCCAGCAGCCAAGAGGGACGGCTTAGCACAGATACGCAGTATTTT
v_gene: TRBV20-1; j_gene: TRBJ1-4; abundance: .; d_gene: .; CDR3aa: CSAREPGEKLFF; CDR3nt: TGCAGTGCTAGAGAACCGGGTGAAAAACTGTTTTTT
v_gene: TRBV20-1; j_gene: TRBJ2-7; abundance: many; d_gene: TRBD2; CDR3aa: CSASSSSGLGEQYF; CDR3nt: TGCAGTGCTAGTTCGTCTAGCGGGCTCGGCGAGCAGTACTTC
v_gene: TRBV20-1; j_gene: TRBJ2-2; abundance: many; d_gene: .; CDR3aa: CSARRAGTTGELFF; CDR3nt: TGCAGTGCTAGGAGGGCAGGGACCACCGGGGAGCTGTTTTTT
v_gene: TRBV10-3; j_gene: TRBJ2-3; abundance: many; d_gene: .; CDR3aa: CASSVGSTDTQYF; CDR3nt: TGTGCCTCCAGCGTCGGGAGTACAGATACGCAGTATTTT
v_gene: TRBV29-1; j_gene: TRBJ2-3; abundance: .; d_gene: .; CDR3aa: CSAGGDPRWDTQYF; CDR3nt: TGCAGCGCCGGTGGGGACCCAAGATGGGATACGCAGTATTTT
v_gene: TRBV5-1; j_gene: TRBJ2-7; abundance: .; d_gene: .; CDR3aa: CASSLEVGPGPYEQYF; CDR3nt: TGCGCCAGCAGCTTGGAGGTGGGTCCAGGCCCCTACGAGCAGTACTTC
v_gene: TRBV12-3/TRBV12-4; j_gene: TRBJ2-1; abundance: .; d_gene: TRBD2; CDR3aa: CASSFKAGGVEQFF; CDR3nt: TGTGCCAGCAGTTTCAAAGCGGGAGGGGTTGAGCAGTTCTTC
v_gene: TRBV7-6; j_gene: TRBJ2-7; abundance: many; d_gene: TRBD2; CDR3aa: CASSRSSGSIYEQYF; CDR3nt: TGTGCCAGCAGCCGCTCAAGCGGGAGCATATACGAGCAGTACTTC
v_gene: TRBV6-1; j_gene: TRBJ1-5; abundance: .; d_gene: TRBD1; CDR3aa: CASRLTGGNQPQHF; CDR3nt: TGTGCCAGCAGACTGACAGGGGGCAATCAGCCCCAGCATTTT
v_gene: TRBV29-1; j_gene: TRBJ1-2; abundance: few; d_gene: .; CDR3aa: CSVVQTNSYGYTF; CDR3nt: TGCAGCGTGGTCCAGACGAATAGCTATGGCTACACCTTC
v_gene: TRBV5-1; j_gene: TRBJ2-7; abundance: many; d_gene: .; CDR3aa: CASSPGTASYEQYF; CDR3nt: TGCGCCAGCAGCCCGGGGACGGCCTCCTACGAGCAGTACTTC
v_gene: TRBV20-1; j_gene: TRBJ2-7; abundance: .; d_gene: TRBD2; CDR3aa: CSAREWGRGGMYEQYF; CDR3nt: TGCAGTGCTAGAGAGTGGGGTCGGGGAGGGATGTACGAGCAGTACTTC
v_gene: TRBV20-1; j_gene: TRBJ2-7; abundance: few; d_gene: TRBD2; CDR3aa: CSARNVGGRVDEQYF; CDR3nt: TGCAGTGCTAGGAACGTGGGCGGGAGGGTCGACGAGCAGTACTTC
v_gene: TRBV20-1; j_gene: TRBJ2-7; abundance: few; d_gene: .; CDR3aa: CSALTGTIYEQYF; CDR3nt: TGCAGTGCTCTCACCGGGACAATCTACGAGCAGTACTTC
v_gene: TRBV5-5; j_gene: TRBJ2-5; abundance: .; d_gene: .; CDR3aa: CASSSGLTEGETQYF; CDR3nt: TGTGCCAGCAGCTCGGGACTCACTGAGGGAGAGACCCAGTACTTC
v_gene: TRBV5-5; j_gene: TRBJ2-5; abundance: many; d_gene: .; CDR3aa: CASSLVAEGGKTQYF; CDR3nt: TGTGCCAGCAGCTTGGTAGCGGAGGGAGGAAAGACCCAGTACTTC
v_gene: TRBV7-8; j_gene: TRBJ2-1; abundance: many; d_gene: .; CDR3aa: CASSLEGEQFF; CDR3nt: TGTGCCAGCAGCTTGGAGGGTGAGCAGTTCTTC
v_gene: TRBV29-1; j_gene: TRBJ2-5; abundance: .; d_gene: TRBD2; CDR3aa: CSVEAGGAGETQYF; CDR3nt: TGCAGCGTTGAGGCGGGAGGAGCCGGAGAGACCCAGTACTTC
v_gene: TRBV28; j_gene: TRBJ2-5; abundance: many; d_gene: TRBD2; CDR3aa: CASSSRAGGLKTQYF; CDR3nt: TGTGCCAGCAGTTCCAGAGCGGGAGGTTTGAAGACCCAGTACTTC
v_gene: TRBV20-1; j_gene: TRBJ2-1; abundance: .; d_gene: TRBD1; CDR3aa: CSASRGHDNEQFF; CDR3nt: TGCAGTGCTAGCAGGGGGCATGACAATGAGCAGTTCTTC
v_gene: TRBV7-9; j_gene: TRBJ2-3; abundance: .; d_gene: TRBD2; CDR3aa: CASSPWGSGRAADTQYF; CDR3nt: TGTGCCAGCAGTCCTTGGGGAAGCGGGAGGGCCGCTGATACGCAGTATTTT
v_gene: TRBV27; j_gene: TRBJ2-1; abundance: few; d_gene: TRBD1; CDR3aa: CASQRQGSDEQFF; CDR3nt: TGTGCCAGCCAAAGACAGGGTAGCGATGAGCAGTTCTTC
v_gene: TRBV5-6; j_gene: TRBJ2-5; abundance: .; d_gene: .; CDR3aa: CASSSGMYQETQYF; CDR3nt: TGTGCCAGCAGCTCGGGAATGTACCAAGAGACCCAGTACTTC
v_gene: TRBV20-1; j_gene: TRBJ1-1; abundance: .; d_gene: TRBD1; CDR3aa: CSALSGQGDTEAFF; CDR3nt: TGCAGTGCCCTAAGTGGACAGGGTGACACTGAAGCTTTCTTT
v_gene: TRBV3-1; j_gene: TRBJ2-1; abundance: many; d_gene: .; CDR3aa: CASSQVPVSGATQFF; CDR3nt: TGTGCCAGCAGCCAAGTCCCCGTTAGCGGAGCTACGCAGTTCTTC
v_gene: TRBV20-1; j_gene: TRBJ1-5; abundance: few; d_gene: TRBD1; CDR3aa: CSARTGPSQPQHF; CDR3nt: TGCAGTGCTCGGACAGGGCCAAGTCAGCCCCAGCATTTT
v_gene: TRBV20-1; j_gene: TRBJ1-1; abundance: many; d_gene: .; CDR3aa: CSARLYGKGNTEAFF; CDR3nt: TGCAGTGCTAGACTCTATGGGAAGGGGAACACTGAAGCTTTCTTT
v_gene: TRBV5-1; j_gene: TRBJ2-1; abundance: .; d_gene: .; CDR3aa: CASSFAGRDNEQFF; CDR3nt: TGCGCCAGCAGCTTTGCCGGTAGGGACAATGAGCAGTTCTTC
v_gene: TRBV2; j_gene: TRBJ2-1; abundance: many; d_gene: .; CDR3aa: CASSEGQARGNEQFF; CDR3nt: TGTGCCAGCAGTGAAGGGCAGGCTCGGGGAAATGAGCAGTTCTTC
v_gene: TRBV7-8; j_gene: TRBJ1-1; abundance: .; d_gene: .; CDR3aa: CASSLVGGGNTEAFF; CDR3nt: TGTGCCAGCAGCTTAGTGGGCGGGGGGAACACTGAAGCTTTCTTT
v_gene: TRBV29-1; j_gene: TRBJ2-3; abundance: many; d_gene: TRBD1; CDR3aa: CSVERGTGVGDTQYF; CDR3nt: TGCAGCGTTGAAAGAGGGACAGGGGTTGGCGATACGCAGTATTTT
v_gene: TRBV27; j_gene: TRBJ2-7; abundance: many; d_gene: .; CDR3aa: CASRKSGLPLYEQYF; CDR3nt: TGTGCCAGCAGAAAATCGGGACTGCCCCTCTACGAGCAGTACTTC
v_gene: TRBV20-1; j_gene: TRBJ2-1; abundance: .; d_gene: .; CDR3aa: CSATTGTFSYNEQFF; CDR3nt: TGCAGTGCTACAACCGGGACGTTTTCCTACAATGAGCAGTTCTTC
v_gene: TRBV27; j_gene: TRBJ2-7; abundance: .; d_gene: .; CDR3aa: CASSLGSRGEQYF; CDR3nt: TGTGCCAGCAGTCTGGGGTCCCGAGGCGAGCAGTACTTC
v_gene: TRBV5-1; j_gene: TRBJ2-5; abundance: .; d_gene: TRBD2; CDR3aa: CASRSGLGQETQYF; CDR3nt: TGCGCCAGCAGGTCGGGACTAGGACAAGAGACCCAGTACTTC